This T cell receptor (beta chain) was sequenced in a study of lymphopenia after photon versus proton radiotherapy. This clone was counted once. Its cognate antigen is unknown. Measured with immunoSEQ multiplex PCR; TCRdb has only the in-frame clones, and not every one. The sample has 13,000 or so clones; 88% are singletons. The CDR3 runs 13 residues. Trimming shortened V by 0 bases and J by 5 bases, and 9 bases separated the two germline ends. Germline V gene sequence: CDR1 SGHRS, CDR2 YFSETQ. Overall study findings and caveats: Authors raise, but do not show, better survival with proton therapy.

The sample was peripheral blood, taken from a patient treated with photon-based radiotherapy. The rearrangement uses TRBV5-1 and TRBJ2-7; D is uncertain. The receptor was derived from a man aged 55 to 70 with pancreatic cancer. The CDR3 is CASSLDAGHEQYF. For the CDR3, the DNA is TGCGCCAGCAGCTTGGACGCAGGCCACGAGCAGTACTTC.